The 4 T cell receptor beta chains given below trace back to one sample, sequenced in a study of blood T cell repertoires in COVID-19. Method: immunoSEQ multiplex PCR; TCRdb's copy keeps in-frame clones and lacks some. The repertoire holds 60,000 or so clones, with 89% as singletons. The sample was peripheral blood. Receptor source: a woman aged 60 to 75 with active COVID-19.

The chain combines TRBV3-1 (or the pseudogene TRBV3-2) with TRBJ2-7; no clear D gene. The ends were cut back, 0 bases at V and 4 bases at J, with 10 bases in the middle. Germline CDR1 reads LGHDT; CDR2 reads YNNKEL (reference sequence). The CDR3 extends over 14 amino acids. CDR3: CASSQEIQSYEQYF. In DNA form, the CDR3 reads TGTGCCAGCAGCCAAGAAATACAGAGTTACGAGCAGTACTTC.

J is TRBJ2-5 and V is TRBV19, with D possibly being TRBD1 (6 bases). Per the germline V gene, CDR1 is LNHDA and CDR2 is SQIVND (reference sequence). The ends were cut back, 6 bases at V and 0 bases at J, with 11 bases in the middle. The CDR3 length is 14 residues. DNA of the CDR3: TGTGCCAGTAGGGGGACAATCTACCAAGAGACCCAGTACTTC. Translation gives CASRGTIYQETQYF.

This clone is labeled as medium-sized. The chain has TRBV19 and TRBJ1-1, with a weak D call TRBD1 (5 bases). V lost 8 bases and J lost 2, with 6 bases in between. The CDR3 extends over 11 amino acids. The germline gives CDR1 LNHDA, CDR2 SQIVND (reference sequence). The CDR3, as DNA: TGTGCCAGTGGGACTAACACTGAAGCTTTCTTT. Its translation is CASGTNTEAFF.

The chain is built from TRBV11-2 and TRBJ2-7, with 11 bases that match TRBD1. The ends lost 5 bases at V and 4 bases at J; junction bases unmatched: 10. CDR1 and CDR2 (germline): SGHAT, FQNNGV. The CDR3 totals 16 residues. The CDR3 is CASSDHTGTGGYEQYF. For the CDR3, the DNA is TGTGCCAGCAGCGACCACACAGGGACAGGGGGATACGAGCAGTACTTC.